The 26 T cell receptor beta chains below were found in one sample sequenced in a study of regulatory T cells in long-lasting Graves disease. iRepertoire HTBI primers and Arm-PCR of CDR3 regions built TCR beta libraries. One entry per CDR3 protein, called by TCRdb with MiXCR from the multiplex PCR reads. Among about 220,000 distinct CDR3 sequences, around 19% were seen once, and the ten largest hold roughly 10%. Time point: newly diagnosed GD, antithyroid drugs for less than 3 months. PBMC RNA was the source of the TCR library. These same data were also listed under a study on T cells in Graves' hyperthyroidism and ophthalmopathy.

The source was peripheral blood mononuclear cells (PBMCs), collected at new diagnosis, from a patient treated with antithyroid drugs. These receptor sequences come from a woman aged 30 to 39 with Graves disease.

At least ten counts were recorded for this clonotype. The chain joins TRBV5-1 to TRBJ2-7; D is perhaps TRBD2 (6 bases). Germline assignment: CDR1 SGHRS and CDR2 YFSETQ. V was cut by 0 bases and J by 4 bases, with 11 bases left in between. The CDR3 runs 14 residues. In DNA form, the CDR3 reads TGCGCCAGCAGCTTGGCCGGGAGCCAATACGAGCAGTACTTC. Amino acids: CASSLAGSQYEQYF.

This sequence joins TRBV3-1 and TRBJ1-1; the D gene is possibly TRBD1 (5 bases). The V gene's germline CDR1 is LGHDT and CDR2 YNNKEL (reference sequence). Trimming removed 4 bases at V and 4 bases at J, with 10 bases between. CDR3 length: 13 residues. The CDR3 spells CASSRGTGTEAFF. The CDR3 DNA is TGTGCCAGCAGCCGAGGGACGGGCACTGAAGCTTTCTTT.

As DNA, the CDR3 is TGTGCCAGCAGCCCTGGGACAGGTGTTCCCACAGATACGCAGTATTTT. The encoded protein is CASSPGTGVPTDTQYF. The chain carries TRBV5-6 and TRBJ2-3; TRBD1 matches 8 bases. Germline CDR1 and CDR2: SGHDT and YYEEEE. After removal of 4 bases from V and 2 bases from J, the junction contained 9 bases not matched to a gene. The CDR3 has 16 amino acids. Together with reference TRBV5-6 and TRBJ2-3, the CDR3 gives the full variable domain: DAGVTQSPTHLIKTRGQQVTLRCSPKSGHDTVSWYQQALGQGPQFIFQYYEEEERQRGNFPDRFSGHQFPNYSSELNVNALLLGDSALYLCASSPGTGVPTDTQYFGPGTRLTVL.

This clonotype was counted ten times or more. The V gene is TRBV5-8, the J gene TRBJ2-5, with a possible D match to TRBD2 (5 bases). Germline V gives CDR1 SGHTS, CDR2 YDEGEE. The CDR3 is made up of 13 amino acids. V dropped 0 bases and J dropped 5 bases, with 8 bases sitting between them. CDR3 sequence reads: CASSLDGEETQYF. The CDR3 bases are TGTGCCAGCAGCTTGGATGGGGAGGAGACCCAGTACTTC.

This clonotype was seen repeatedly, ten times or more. Here the CDR3 DNA reads TGTGCCAGCAGTTTATTGGGGAACTATGGCTACACCTTC. It yields the protein CASSLLGNYGYTF. The rearrangement links TRBV28 to TRBJ1-2; D gene ambiguous. This CDR3 comprises 13 residues. Germline V CDR1 and CDR2: MDHEN, SYDVKM. V dropped 1 base and J dropped 2 bases, with 5 bases sitting between them.

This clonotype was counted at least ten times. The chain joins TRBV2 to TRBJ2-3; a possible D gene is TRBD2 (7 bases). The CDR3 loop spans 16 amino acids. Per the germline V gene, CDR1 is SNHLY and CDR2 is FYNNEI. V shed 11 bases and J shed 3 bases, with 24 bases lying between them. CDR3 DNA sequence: TGTGCCCGTCGTGGGGGCACTAGCGCCTCGACAGATACGCAGTATTTT. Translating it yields CARRGGTSASTDTQYF.

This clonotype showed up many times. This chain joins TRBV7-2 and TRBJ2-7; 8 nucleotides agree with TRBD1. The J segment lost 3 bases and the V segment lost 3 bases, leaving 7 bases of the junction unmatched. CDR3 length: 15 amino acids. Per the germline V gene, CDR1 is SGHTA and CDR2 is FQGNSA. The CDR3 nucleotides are TGTGCCAGCAGCTTCGCGGGACAGGCGGTCTACGAGCAGTACTTC. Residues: CASSFAGQAVYEQYF.

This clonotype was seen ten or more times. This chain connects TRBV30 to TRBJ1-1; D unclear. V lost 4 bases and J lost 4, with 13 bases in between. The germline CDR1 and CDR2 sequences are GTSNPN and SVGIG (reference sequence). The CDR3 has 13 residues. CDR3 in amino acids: CAWKTTGSTEAFF. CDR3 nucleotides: TGTGCCTGGAAGACCACGGGGTCCACTGAAGCTTTCTTT.

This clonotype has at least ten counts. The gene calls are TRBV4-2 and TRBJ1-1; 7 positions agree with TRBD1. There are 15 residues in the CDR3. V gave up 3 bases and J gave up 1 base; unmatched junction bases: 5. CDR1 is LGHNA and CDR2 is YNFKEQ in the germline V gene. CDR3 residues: CASSHPRQGNTEAFF. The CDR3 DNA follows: TGTGCCAGCAGCCACCCTCGACAGGGGAACACTGAAGCTTTCTTT.

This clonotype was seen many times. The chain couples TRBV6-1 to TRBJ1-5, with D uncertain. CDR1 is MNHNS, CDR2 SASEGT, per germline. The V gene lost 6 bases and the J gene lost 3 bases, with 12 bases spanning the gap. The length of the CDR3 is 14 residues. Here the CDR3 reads CASSPRDINQPQHF. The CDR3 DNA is TGTGCCAGCAGCCCGAGGGATATCAATCAGCCCCAGCATTTT.

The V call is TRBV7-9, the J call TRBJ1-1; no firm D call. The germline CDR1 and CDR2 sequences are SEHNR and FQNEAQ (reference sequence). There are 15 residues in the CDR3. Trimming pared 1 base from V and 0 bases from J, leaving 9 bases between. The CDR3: CASSLGRSVNTEAFF. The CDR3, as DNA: TGTGCCAGCAGCTTAGGTAGGTCGGTGAACACTGAAGCTTTCTTT.

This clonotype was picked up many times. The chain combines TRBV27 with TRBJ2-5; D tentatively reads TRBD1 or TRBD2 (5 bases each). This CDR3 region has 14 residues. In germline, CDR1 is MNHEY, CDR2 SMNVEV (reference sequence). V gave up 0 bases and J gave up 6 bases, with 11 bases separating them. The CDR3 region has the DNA TGTGCCAGCAGTTTATCTCGGGGCGAAAAGACCCAGTACTTC. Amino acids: CASSLSRGEKTQYF.

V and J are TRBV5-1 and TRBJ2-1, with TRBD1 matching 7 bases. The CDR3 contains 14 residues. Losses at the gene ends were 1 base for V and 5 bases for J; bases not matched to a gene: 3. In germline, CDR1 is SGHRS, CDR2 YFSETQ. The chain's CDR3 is CASSLKGANNEQFF. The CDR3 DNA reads TGCGCCAGCAGCTTGAAGGGGGCGAACAATGAGCAGTTCTTC.

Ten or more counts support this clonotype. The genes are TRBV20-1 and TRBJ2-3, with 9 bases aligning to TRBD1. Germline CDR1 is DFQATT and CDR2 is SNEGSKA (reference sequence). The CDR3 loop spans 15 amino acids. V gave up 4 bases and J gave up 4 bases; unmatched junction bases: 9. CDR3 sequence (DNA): TGCAGTGCTACCTCTAACAGGGGGCATTCAGATACGCAGTATTTT. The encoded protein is CSATSNRGHSDTQYF.

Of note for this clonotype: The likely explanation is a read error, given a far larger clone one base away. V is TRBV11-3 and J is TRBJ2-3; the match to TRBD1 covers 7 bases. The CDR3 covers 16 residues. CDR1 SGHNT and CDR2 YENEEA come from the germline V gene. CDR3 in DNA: TGTGCCAGCAGCTTAGGGGCCAGGGGGATCACAGATACGAAGTATTTT. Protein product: CASSLGARGITDTKYF.

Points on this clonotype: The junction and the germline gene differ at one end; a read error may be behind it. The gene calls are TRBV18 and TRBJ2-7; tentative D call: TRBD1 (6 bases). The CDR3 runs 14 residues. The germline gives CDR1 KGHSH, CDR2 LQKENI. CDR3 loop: CASSPRTDSYEHYF. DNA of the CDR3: TGTGCCAGCTCACCACGGACAGATTCCTACGAGCACTACTTC.

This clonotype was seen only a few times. CDR3 nucleotides: TGTGCCAGCGCCATTGACAGGGGGGGACACGAGCAGTACTTC. It codes for CASAIDRGGHEQYF. The chain joins TRBV2 to TRBJ2-7, with 9 bases lining up with TRBD1. The V segment lost 8 bases and the J segment 5 bases; nucleotides outside the gene matches: 10. The CDR3 covers 14 residues. Germline-derived CDR1 and CDR2 are SNHLY and FYNNEI.

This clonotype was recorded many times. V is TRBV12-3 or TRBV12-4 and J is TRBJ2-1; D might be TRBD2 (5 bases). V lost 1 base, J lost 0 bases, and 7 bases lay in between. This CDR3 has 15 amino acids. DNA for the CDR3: TGTGCCAGCAGTTTAGGCGGGCGCTCCTACAATGAGCAGTTCTTC. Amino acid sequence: CASSLGGRSYNEQFF.

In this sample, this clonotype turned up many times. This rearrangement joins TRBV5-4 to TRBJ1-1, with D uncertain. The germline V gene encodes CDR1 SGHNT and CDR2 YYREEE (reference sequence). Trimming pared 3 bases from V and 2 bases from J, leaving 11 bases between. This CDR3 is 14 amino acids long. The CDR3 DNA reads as TGTGCCAGCAGCTACGGGGAGGGTAACACTGAAGCTTTCTTT. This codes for CASSYGEGNTEAFF. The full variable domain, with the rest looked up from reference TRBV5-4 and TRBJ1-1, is ETGVTQSPTHLIKTRGQQVTLRCSSQSGHNTVSWYQQALGQGPQFIFQYYREEENGRGNFPPRFSGLQFPNYSSELNVNALELDDSALYLCASSYGEGNTEAFFGQGTRLTVV.

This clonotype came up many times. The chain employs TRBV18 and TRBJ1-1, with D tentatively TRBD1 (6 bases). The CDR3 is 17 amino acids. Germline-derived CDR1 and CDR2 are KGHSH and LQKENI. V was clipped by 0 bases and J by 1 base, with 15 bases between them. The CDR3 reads CASSPPIFRGGNTEAFF. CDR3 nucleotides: TGTGCCAGCTCACCACCGATTTTCAGGGGTGGGAACACTGAAGCTTTCTTT.

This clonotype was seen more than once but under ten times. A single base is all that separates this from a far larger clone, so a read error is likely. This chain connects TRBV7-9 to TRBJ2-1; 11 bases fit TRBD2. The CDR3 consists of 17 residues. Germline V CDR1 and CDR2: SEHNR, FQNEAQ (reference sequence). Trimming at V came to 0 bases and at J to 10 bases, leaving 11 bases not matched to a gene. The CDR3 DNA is TGTGCCAGCAGCTTAGCATCGGGACTAGCGGCAGATAGGGAGCAGTTCTTC. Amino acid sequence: CASSLASGLAADREQFF. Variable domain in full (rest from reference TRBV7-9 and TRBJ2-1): DTGVSQNPRHKITKRGQNVTFRCDPISEHNRLYWYRQTLGQGPEFLTYFQNEAQLEKSRLLSDRFSAERPKGSFSTLEIQRTEQGDSAMYLCASSLASGLAADREQFFGPGTRLTVL.

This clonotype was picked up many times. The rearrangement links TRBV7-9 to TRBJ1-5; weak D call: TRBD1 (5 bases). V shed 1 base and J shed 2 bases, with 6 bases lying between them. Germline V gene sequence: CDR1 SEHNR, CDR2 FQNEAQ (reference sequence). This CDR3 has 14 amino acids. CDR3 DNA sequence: TGTGCCAGCAGCTTAGAAGGGGGCAATCAGCCCCAGCATTTT. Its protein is CASSLEGGNQPQHF.

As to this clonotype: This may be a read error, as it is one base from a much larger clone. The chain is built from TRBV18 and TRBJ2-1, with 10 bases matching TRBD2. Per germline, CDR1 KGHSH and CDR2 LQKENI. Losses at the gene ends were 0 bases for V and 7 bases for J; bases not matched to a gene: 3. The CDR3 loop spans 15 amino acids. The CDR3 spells CASSPPTSGTNEQFF. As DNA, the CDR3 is TGTGCCAGCTCACCACCAACTAGCGGGACTAATGAGCAGTTCTTC.

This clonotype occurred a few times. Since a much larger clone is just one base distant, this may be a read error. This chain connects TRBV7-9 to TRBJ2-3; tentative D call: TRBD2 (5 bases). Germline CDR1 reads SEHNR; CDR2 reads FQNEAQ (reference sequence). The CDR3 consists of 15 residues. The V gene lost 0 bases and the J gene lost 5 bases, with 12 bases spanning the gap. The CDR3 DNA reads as TGTGCCAGCAGCTTAGCCCCGGGATACATAGATACGCAGTATTTT. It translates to CASSLAPGYIDTQYF.

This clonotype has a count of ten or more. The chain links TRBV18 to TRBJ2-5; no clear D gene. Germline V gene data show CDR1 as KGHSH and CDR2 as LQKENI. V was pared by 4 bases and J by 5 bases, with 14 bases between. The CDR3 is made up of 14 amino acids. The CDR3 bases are TGTGCCAGCTCACTCGGGCCTGCCGGGGAGACCCAGTACTTC. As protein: CASSLGPAGETQYF.

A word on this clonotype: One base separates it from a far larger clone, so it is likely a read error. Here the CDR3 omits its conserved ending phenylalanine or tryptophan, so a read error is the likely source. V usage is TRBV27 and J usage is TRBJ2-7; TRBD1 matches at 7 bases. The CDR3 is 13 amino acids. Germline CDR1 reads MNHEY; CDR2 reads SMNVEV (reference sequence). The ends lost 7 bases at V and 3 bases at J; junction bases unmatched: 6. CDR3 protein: CASKQGLHYEQYI. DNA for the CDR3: TGTGCCAGCAAACAGGGGTTGCACTACGAGCAGTACATC.